Presented here are 30 T cell receptor beta chains from one specimen sequenced in a study of breast tumors, draining lymph nodes, adjacent tissues. MiXCR, run by TCRdb on the multiplex PCR reads, gives a single entry per CDR3 protein. The repertoire holds about 270,000 distinct CDR3 sequences, with over 25% as singletons. Axillary draining lymph nodes of breast cancer patients supplied the node samples. The specimen sequenced was axillary lymph node tissue. The receptors were gathered from a female donor with breast cancer. Some clones in this sample may be carry-over from other donors' samples.

In its sample, this clonotype was seen a few times. The chain has TRBV27 and TRBJ1-6; 7 bases fit TRBD1. The germline V gene encodes CDR1 MNHEY and CDR2 SMNVEV (reference sequence). Germline trimming cut 6 bases from V and 5 bases from J; bases unmatched to any gene: 7. The length of the CDR3 is 15 residues. CDR3 sequence (DNA): TGTGCCAGCAGGTTTCTAACAGGGGATAATTCACCCCTCCACTTT. Translation gives CASRFLTGDNSPLHF.

This clonotype came up a few times. A much more abundant neighbour one base away suggests this may be a read error. The genes are TRBV14 and TRBJ2-2, with D possibly TRBD2 on 6 matching bases. CDR3 length: 15 residues. Germline CDR1 and CDR2: SGHDN and FVKESK. This chain's CDR3 is CASGQDRMGGGELFF. The CDR3 nucleotides are TGTGCCAGCGGCCAAGATCGGATGGGAGGCGGGGAGCTGTTTTTT.

This clonotype was seen repeatedly, ten times or more. This chain connects TRBV5-1 to TRBJ2-3; possibly TRBD1 for D (6 bases). The CDR3 sequence is 14 residues long. CDR1 SGHRS and CDR2 YFSETQ come from the germline V gene. V gave up 5 bases and J gave up 5 bases, with 15 bases separating them. CDR3 amino acids: CASSLPQGRDTQYF. CDR3 nucleotide sequence: TGCGCCAGCAGTCTCCCCCAGGGGAGAGATACGCAGTATTTT. Full variable domain (rest looked up from reference TRBV5-1 and TRBJ2-3): KAGVTQTPRYLIKTRGQQVTLSCSPISGHRSVSWYQQTPGQGLQFLFEYFSETQRNKGNFPGRFSGRQFSNSRSEMNVSTLELGDSALYLCASSLPQGRDTQYFGPGTRLTVL.

The sample holds many counts of this clonotype. The chain has TRBV5-8 and TRBJ1-3; D gene ambiguous. V was shortened by 7 bases and J by 0 bases, with 14 bases between the two germline ends. In germline, CDR1 is SGHTS, CDR2 YDEGEE. CDR3 size: 15 residues. The CDR3 spells CASYDTQSSGNTIYF. DNA for the CDR3: TGTGCCAGCTATGACACGCAAAGCTCTGGAAACACCATATATTTT.

The table lists this clonotype with many counts. The chain carries TRBV15 and TRBJ2-1, with D uncertain. The V end was cut by 2 bases, the J end by 8 bases, with 7 bases between. This CDR3 region has 12 residues. Germline values: CDR1 LNHNV, CDR2 YYDKDF (reference sequence). The chain's CDR3 is CATSRPGYEQFF. CDR3 nucleotide sequence: TGTGCCACCAGCAGACCCGGTTATGAGCAGTTCTTC.

There are a few counts of this clonotype. A much larger clone lies one base from this, so it may be a read error. J is TRBJ1-5 and V is TRBV20-1, with TRBD1 matching 7 bases. The CDR3 is 14 residues long. CDR1 and CDR2 (germline): DFQATT, SNEGSKA (reference sequence). CDR3 nucleotide sequence: TGCGGTGCTAGGGGAGACAGGGCAGGTCAGCCCCAGCATTTT. This codes for CGARGDRAGQPQHF.

The chain combines TRBV3-1 with TRBJ1-5, with 7 bases aligning to TRBD1. Germline trimming cut 0 bases from V and 1 base from J; bases unmatched to any gene: 6. In germline, CDR1 is LGHDT, CDR2 YNNKEL (reference sequence). CDR3 size: 17 residues. The CDR3 reads CASSQDLGTASNQPQHF. The CDR3 DNA reads as TGTGCCAGCAGCCAAGATTTGGGGACAGCAAGCAATCAGCCCCAGCATTTT. Full variable domain (remainder filled in from reference TRBV3-1 and TRBJ1-5): DTAVSQTPKYLVTQMGNDKSIKCEQNLGHDTMYWYKQDSKKFLKIMFSYNNKELIINETVPNRFSPKSPDKAHLNLHINSLELGDSAVYFCASSQDLGTASNQPQHFGDGTRLSIL.

Worth noting for this clonotype: An end of the junction differs from the germline gene, which may be a read error. The rearrangement links TRBV9 to TRBJ1-6; D may be TRBD1 (5 bases). CDR1 and CDR2 from the germline V gene are SGDLS and YYNGEE. There are 20 residues in the CDR3. CDR3: CASSVAPLLAGQGGNSPLHF. The CDR3 nucleotides are TGTGCCAGCAGCGTAGCCCCTTTACTAGCGGGGCAGGGAGGAAATTCGCCCCTCCACTTT.

The chain links TRBV20-1 to TRBJ1-2; D is possibly TRBD1 (6 bases). The germline gives CDR1 DFQATT, CDR2 SNEGSKA (reference sequence). With 0 bases removed from V and 4 bases from J, the gap between germline ends came to 9 bases. There are 13 residues in the CDR3. The CDR3 nucleotides are TGCAGTGCTAGAGATACGGGGGCCTATGGCTACACCTTC. Protein product: CSARDTGAYGYTF.

This clonotype was counted ten times or more. The chain is built from TRBV6-2 or TRBV6-3 and TRBJ2-5; maybe TRBD2 (6 bases). Deletions cut 5 bases from V and 4 bases from J, with 20 bases between. From germline, CDR1 is MNHEY and CDR2 SVGEGT. The CDR3 sequence is 16 residues long. For the CDR3, the DNA is TGTGCCAGCAGTCCCTCAGGGTTGGCGCGGGGAGAGACCCAGTACTTC. This codes for CASSPSGLARGETQYF.

This clonotype has at least ten counts. V and J are TRBV20-1 and TRBJ1-2, with a weak D call TRBD1 (5 bases). Germline lookup yields CDR1 DFQATT and CDR2 SNEGSKA (reference sequence). The germline V and J ends were trimmed by 1 base and 1 base, with 19 bases remaining between them. This CDR3 is built from 17 residues. The CDR3 here is CSARVSPRTIYNYGYTF. CDR3 coding DNA: TGCAGTGCTAGAGTTTCCCCGCGGACAATTTATAACTATGGCTACACCTTC.

At least ten counts were recorded for this clonotype. The rearrangement links TRBV11-3 to TRBJ2-7; D is unclear. Looked up from germline, CDR1 is SGHNT and CDR2 is YENEEA. Trimming cost V 5 bases and J 7 bases, with 15 bases left between them. The CDR3 sequence is 13 residues long. The CDR3 DNA sequence: TGTGCCAGCAGCCGAAGGAATCCCTGGGAGCAGTACTTC. This encodes CASSRRNPWEQYF.

This clonotype appeared many times. The rearrangement links TRBV20-1 to TRBJ2-3, with TRBD2 identical over 7 bases. V lost 3 bases, J lost 4 bases, and 10 bases stayed unmatched. The CDR3 has 15 residues. Germline V CDR1 and CDR2: DFQATT, SNEGSKA (reference sequence). The CDR3, as DNA: TGCAGTGCTAGGGTCCGATCTAGCGGCTCAGATACGCAGTATTTT. Translation: CSARVRSSGSDTQYF.

This clonotype was seen repeatedly, ten times or more. The rearrangement joins TRBV11-1 to TRBJ1-2, with a tentative D call TRBD1 (6 bases). CDR1 SGHAT and CDR2 FQDESV come from the germline V gene (reference sequence). Trimming removed 1 base at V and 8 bases at J, with 14 bases between. CDR3 length: 14 amino acids. The CDR3, as DNA: TGTGCCAGCAGCTTAGACAGGGACCTGCCCGGCTACACCTTC. Translated, it gives CASSLDRDLPGYTF.

Worth noting for this clonotype: The CDR3 end shows no conserved phenylalanine or tryptophan, and so a read error is likely. Because the CDR3's place on the DNA is in doubt, the DNA is left out and the CDR3 is given as listed by TCRdb. This chain joins TRBV29-1 and TRBJ2-1; the DNA was not used to check the table's D call, TRBD1. Germline V gene lookup returns CDR1 SQVTM and CDR2 ANQGSEA. The CDR3 is 13 residues long, ends included. CDR3 residues: CSVPGQRYNEQSS.

The V and J genes are TRBV20-1 and TRBJ2-1; D is perhaps TRBD2 (7 bases). The CDR3 runs 17 residues. Between the trimmed V and J ends, which lost 6 bases and 0 bases, there was a span of 21 bases. The germline V gene has CDR1 DFQATT and CDR2 SNEGSKA (reference sequence). CDR3 in DNA: TGCAGTGCCCGGTGGGGGGGGCTCCGGAGCTCCTACAATGAGCAGTTCTTC. This gives the protein CSARWGGLRSSYNEQFF.

Comment on this clonotype: Given a much more abundant clone one base away, this may be a read error. In this CDR3 the conserved last residue, phenylalanine or tryptophan, is missing, so a read error is likely. The chain is built from TRBV30 and TRBJ1-6; D gene uncertain. Trimming shortened V by 3 bases and J by 1 base, and 4 bases separated the two germline ends. The CDR3 length is 13 residues. CDR1 GTSNPN and CDR2 SVGIG come from the germline V gene (reference sequence). The CDR3 DNA sequence: TGTGCCTGGAGGGGGTCCTATAATTCACCCCTCCACCTT. This translates into CAWRGSYNSPLHL.

This clonotype was counted only a few times. A read error may be the cause here, since a much bigger clone is one base away. The chain employs TRBV29-1 and TRBJ2-7, with TRBD2 matching over 9 bases. In germline, CDR1 is SQVTM, CDR2 ANQGSEA. This CDR3 has 13 amino acids. Trimming took 7 bases from V and 2 from J; bases not matched to a gene: 6. CDR3 in amino acids: CSGASGVPYEQYF. In DNA form, the CDR3 reads TGCAGCGGAGCTAGCGGGGTTCCCTACGAGCAGTACTTC.

The chain recombines TRBV30 with TRBJ2-6; D unresolved. Between the trimmed V and J ends, which lost 0 bases and 4 bases, there was a span of 10 bases. Germline loops: CDR1 GTSNPN, CDR2 SVGIG (reference sequence). The CDR3 is 15 amino acids. CDR3 sequence reads: CAWSVDGTGANVLTF. The CDR3 DNA follows: TGTGCCTGGAGTGTAGATGGAACCGGGGCCAACGTCCTGACTTTC.

This clonotype was recorded at least ten times. The chain links TRBV7-9 to TRBJ1-3; 7 bases line up with TRBD1. Germline CDR1 reads SEHNR; CDR2 reads FQNEAQ (reference sequence). J lost 0 bases, V lost 5 bases, and 7 bases had no gene match. This CDR3 spans 16 amino acids. The CDR3, as DNA: TGTGCCAGCAGCACATGGACAGGCCACTCTGGAAACACCATATATTTT. It specifies CASSTWTGHSGNTIYF.

This clonotype has a count of ten or more. The genes are TRBV25-1 and TRBJ1-5; D might be TRBD1 (6 bases). The CDR3 sequence is 13 residues long. Deletions cut 5 bases from V and 5 bases from J, with 10 bases between. Germline values: CDR1 MGHDK, CDR2 SYGVNS. The DNA for the CDR3 is TGTGCCAGCAGTTCGTCAGGGGATCAGCCCCAGCATTTT. Amino acid sequence: CASSSSGDQPQHF.

The table lists this clonotype with many counts. The rearrangement uses TRBV18 and TRBJ1-6; unclear D gene. Germline CDR1 KGHSH, CDR2 LQKENI. The CDR3 totals 15 residues. Trimming pared 3 bases from V and 9 bases from J, leaving 15 bases between. The CDR3 region is CASSPNSGDSSPLHF. CDR3 sequence (DNA): TGTGCCAGCTCACCGAACTCAGGAGATAGTTCACCCCTCCACTTT.

This clonotype was seen many times. The V and J genes are TRBV13 and TRBJ2-5, with TRBD2 matching 9 bases. J was trimmed by 4 bases and V by 4 bases; bases with no gene match: 13. This CDR3 has 17 residues. Per the germline V gene, CDR1 is PRHDT and CDR2 is FYEKMQ (reference sequence). CDR3 sequence (DNA): TGTGCCAGCAGCTCCCACAGGGTAGCGGGAGTTGGAGAGACCCAGTACTTC. Its protein is CASSSHRVAGVGETQYF.

There are many counts of this clonotype. The chain uses TRBV6-1 and TRBJ2-3; possibly TRBD1 for D (5 bases). The CDR3 loop spans 15 amino acids. Germline assignment: CDR1 MNHNS and CDR2 SASEGT. Trimming took 3 bases from V and 3 from J, leaving 13 bases between them. CDR3: CASSEPRQRTDTQYF. CDR3 DNA: TGTGCCAGCAGTGAGCCCCGACAGAGAACAGATACGCAGTATTTT.

The rearrangement links TRBV7-9 to TRBJ2-4; TRBD1 aligns across 7 bases. The V gene's germline CDR1 is SEHNR and CDR2 FQNEAQ (reference sequence). J gave up 0 bases and V 1 base, and 12 bases lay outside the gene matches. This CDR3 spans 19 amino acids. The CDR3 protein is CASSLGSPGTAIAKNIQYF. The CDR3 DNA reads TGTGCCAGCAGCTTAGGATCACCTGGGACAGCCATAGCCAAAAACATTCAGTACTTC.

A word on this clonotype: At one boundary the junction diverges from the germline segment, which might be a read error. The gene calls are TRBV12-3 or TRBV12-4 and TRBJ2-3; 7 bases line up with TRBD1. This CDR3 comprises 17 residues. The CDR3 nucleotides are TGCGCCAGCAGTTGGCTCCCACAGGGGTTTGTCACAGATACGCAGTATTTT. Amino acids: CASSWLPQGFVTDTQYF.

The rearrangement uses TRBV12-3 or TRBV12-4 and TRBJ2-7, with D possibly being TRBD1 (5 bases). This CDR3 contains 14 residues. With 3 bases removed from V and 6 bases from J, the gap between germline ends came to 15 bases. CDR3 DNA sequence: TGTGCCAGCAGTTTCATCGCCAGGGTGGGCGAGCAGTACTTC. Translated: CASSFIARVGEQYF.

The chain uses TRBV5-1 and TRBJ2-2; the match to TRBD1 covers 7 bases. This CDR3 spans 13 amino acids. In germline, CDR1 is SGHRS, CDR2 YFSETQ. After removal of 4 bases from V and 10 bases from J, the junction contained 7 bases not matched to a gene. CDR3 sequence (DNA): TGCGCCAGCAGCGGTACAGGGGCTCAGGAGCTGTTTTTT. Its translation is CASSGTGAQELFF. The complete variable domain, with remaining parts taken from reference TRBV5-1 and TRBJ2-2, reads KAGVTQTPRYLIKTRGQQVTLSCSPISGHRSVSWYQQTPGQGLQFLFEYFSETQRNKGNFPGRFSGRQFSNSRSEMNVSTLELGDSALYLCASSGTGAQELFFGEGSRLTVL.

As for this clonotype: The conserved phenylalanine or tryptophan is not found at the CDR3 terminus, so this likely reflects a read error. The V call is TRBV7-8, the J call TRBJ2-5, with D possibly called TRBD1 or TRBD2 (5 bases each). V was cut by 5 bases and J by 2 bases, with 18 bases left in between. In germline, CDR1 is SGHVS, CDR2 FQNEAQ. The CDR3 has 16 amino acids. The CDR3 sequence is CASSRYPGTGQETQYS. The DNA for the CDR3 is TGTGCCAGCAGCCGATATCCCGGGACGGGGCAAGAGACCCAGTACTCC.

This clonotype appeared once. The conserved phenylalanine or tryptophan is not found at the CDR3 terminus, so this likely reflects a read error. The chain uses TRBV11-1 and TRBJ2-2; 14 bases are shared with TRBD2. V dropped 8 bases and J dropped 5; count of bases not matched to a gene: 10. CDR1 and CDR2 from the germline V gene are SGHAT and FQDESV (reference sequence). The CDR3 loop spans 17 amino acids. The CDR3 region is CASGSGLAGERTGELFL. The CDR3 nucleotides are TGTGCCAGCGGCTCGGGACTAGCGGGAGAACGTACCGGGGAGCTGTTTCTT.